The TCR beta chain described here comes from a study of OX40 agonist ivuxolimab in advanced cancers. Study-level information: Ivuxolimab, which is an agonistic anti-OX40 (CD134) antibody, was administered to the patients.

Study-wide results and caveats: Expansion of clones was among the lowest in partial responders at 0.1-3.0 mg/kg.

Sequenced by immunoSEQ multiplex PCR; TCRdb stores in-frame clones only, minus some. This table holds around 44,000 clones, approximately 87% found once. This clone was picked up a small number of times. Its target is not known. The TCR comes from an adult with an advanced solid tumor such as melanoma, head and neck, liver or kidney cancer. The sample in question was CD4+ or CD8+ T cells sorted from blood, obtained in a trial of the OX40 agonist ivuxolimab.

CDR3 residues: CASSSSGSNTEAFF. Written as DNA, the CDR3 is TGTGCCAGCAGCTCCTCAGGTTCGAACACTGAAGCTTTCTTT. The chain links TRBV28 to TRBJ1-1, with D unresolved. The CDR3 sequence is 14 residues long. V gave up 6 bases and J gave up 1 base, with 12 bases separating them. Germline lookup yields CDR1 MDHEN and CDR2 SYDVKM.